Shown below are 27 T cell receptor beta chains from a single sample sequenced in a study of OX40 agonist ivuxolimab in advanced cancers. Produced via immunoSEQ multiplex PCR; TCRdb's table is partial and in-frame only. This table holds tens of thousands of clones, around 87% found once. The sample in question was CD4+ or CD8+ T cells sorted from blood, obtained in a trial of the OX40 agonist ivuxolimab. These receptors all stem from an adult with an advanced solid tumor such as melanoma, head and neck, liver or kidney cancer.

The chain has TRBV6-1 and TRBJ1-5; D perhaps matches TRBD1 (6 bases). Germline V gene lookup returns CDR1 MNHNS and CDR2 SASEGT. Trimming left V 3 bases short and J 3 bases short, with 15 bases between. This CDR3 comprises 16 residues. The CDR3, as DNA: TGTGCCAGCAGTGACCGGGGACATTTAGACAATCAGCCCCAGCATTTT. This sequence encodes CASSDRGHLDNQPQHF.

The gene calls are TRBV19 and TRBJ1-5, with a possible D match to TRBD1 (6 bases). The CDR3 has 14 residues. CDR1 and CDR2 (germline): LNHDA, SQIVND (reference sequence). Trimming stripped 5 bases from V and 3 bases from J, with 11 bases between. The CDR3 sequence: CASSPGHVNQPQHF. Written as DNA, the CDR3 is TGTGCCAGTAGTCCGGGACACGTCAATCAGCCCCAGCATTTT.

The chain recombines TRBV2 with TRBJ2-1; D is uncertain. V was shortened by 6 bases and J by 2 bases, with 8 bases between the two germline ends. From germline, CDR1 is SNHLY and CDR2 FYNNEI. The CDR3 has 13 residues. CDR3 sequence (DNA): TGTGCCAGCAGAGAGTACCCCTACAATGAGCAGTTCTTC. Protein product: CASREYPYNEQFF.

The gene calls are TRBV7-2 and TRBJ2-7, with D hard to call. Germline V gene data show CDR1 as SGHTA and CDR2 as FQGNSA. Trimming took 1 base from V and 3 from J, leaving 7 bases between them. The CDR3 totals 13 residues. CDR3 DNA sequence: TGTGCCAGCAGCTTAGTTGGGATCTACGAGCAGTACTTC. This encodes CASSLVGIYEQYF.

The V gene is TRBV7-2, the J gene TRBJ2-3, with no clear D. The V gene's germline CDR1 is SGHTA and CDR2 FQGNSA. The CDR3 is made up of 13 amino acids. V was trimmed by 2 bases and J by 2 bases, leaving 5 bases between them. The DNA of the CDR3 is TGTGCCAGCAGCTTACCTCTCACAGATACGCAGTATTTT. Translating gives CASSLPLTDTQYF.

This clone was seen just once. V and J are TRBV25-1 and TRBJ2-7; D remains ambiguous. This CDR3 spans 14 amino acids. Germline-derived CDR1 and CDR2 are MGHDK and SYGVNS. V lost 3 bases, J lost 0 bases, and 9 bases lay in between. The CDR3 protein is CASSDRSYSYEQYF. In nucleotides, the CDR3 is TGTGCCAGCAGTGATAGGTCGTACTCCTACGAGCAGTACTTC.

The chain couples TRBV6-5 to TRBJ1-1; weak D call: TRBD1 (6 bases). This CDR3 comprises 14 residues. Trimming removed 8 bases from V and 0 bases from J, with 13 bases in between. Germline V gene sequence: CDR1 MNHEY, CDR2 SVGAGI. This CDR3 is CASSKGGMNTEAFF. CDR3 in DNA: TGTGCCAGCTCTAAGGGGGGGATGAACACTGAAGCTTTCTTT.

The genes are TRBV5-3 and TRBJ1-4; D is uncertain. TRBV5-3 is filed as an ORF, its function uncertain. V gave up 0 bases and J gave up 0 bases, with 3 bases separating them. This CDR3 spans 14 amino acids. CDR3 coding DNA: TGTGCCAGAAGCTTGGACACAACTAATGAAAAACTGTTTTTT. Protein sequence: CARSLDTTNEKLFF.

This clone was recorded only once. This chain connects TRBV10-1 to TRBJ1-4, with D maybe TRBD1 (5 bases). V was shortened by 5 bases and J by 6 bases, with 19 bases between the two germline ends. There are 16 residues in the CDR3. CDR1 is WNHNN and CDR2 is SYGVQD in the germline V gene (reference sequence). The CDR3 spells CASSKPNGGGDEKLFF. For the CDR3, the DNA is TGCGCCAGCAGTAAGCCCAACGGGGGTGGAGATGAAAAACTGTTTTTT.

The chain joins TRBV6-6 to TRBJ2-1; D perhaps matches TRBD1 (6 bases). Germline assignment: CDR1 MNHNY and CDR2 SVGAGI (reference sequence). Trimming pared 7 bases from V and 6 bases from J, leaving 13 bases between. There are 13 residues in the CDR3. The CDR3 protein is CASIQGGTNEQFF. The CDR3 DNA is TGTGCCAGCATCCAAGGGGGAACCAATGAGCAGTTCTTC.

This chain links TRBV5-4 with TRBJ2-5, with TRBD1 matching over 10 bases. The germline V gene encodes CDR1 SGHNT and CDR2 YYREEE (reference sequence). The CDR3 runs 16 residues. V trimming: 3 bases; J trimming: 3 bases; junction bases outside the gene matches: 8. The CDR3 sequence is CASSWSLGQGKETQYF. CDR3 nucleotide sequence: TGTGCCAGCAGCTGGAGCCTGGGACAGGGGAAAGAGACCCAGTACTTC.

This chain connects TRBV5-1 to TRBJ1-3; 9 bases line up with TRBD1. Germline values: CDR1 SGHRS, CDR2 YFSETQ. There are 16 residues in the CDR3. The V segment lost 4 bases and the J segment 3 bases; nucleotides outside the gene matches: 8. The CDR3 is CASSSGTGRIGNTIYF. The CDR3 DNA sequence: TGCGCCAGCAGCAGTGGGACAGGGAGGATTGGAAACACCATATATTTT.

The V and J genes are TRBV4-3 and TRBJ2-2; no firm D call. The V and J ends lost 0 bases and 1 base respectively, with 9 bases between them. Germline CDR1 and CDR2: LGHNA and YSLEER. The length of the CDR3 is 16 residues. CDR3 nucleotide sequence: TGCGCCAGCAGCCAAGAGAGTCCGGAGAACACCGGGGAGCTGTTTTTT. Translated: CASSQESPENTGELFF.

The chain links TRBV2 to TRBJ2-1; D perhaps matches TRBD1 (5 bases). V lost 6 bases, J lost 4 bases, and 10 bases lay in between. The CDR3 extends over 13 amino acids. Germline V lookup: CDR1 SNHLY, CDR2 FYNNEI. The CDR3 nucleotides read TGTGCCAGCAGGGCGACAGTTTACAATGAGCAGTTCTTC. It codes for CASRATVYNEQFF. Looking up the rest from reference TRBV2 and TRBJ2-1 gives the full variable domain: EPEVTQTPSHQVTQMGQEVILRCVPISNHLYFYWYRQILGQKVEFLVSFYNNEISEKSEIFDDQFSVERPDGSNFTLKIRSTKLEDSAMYFCASRATVYNEQFFGPGTRLTVL.

This sequence joins TRBV6-1 and TRBJ1-2; D is ambiguous. Germline CDR1 is MNHNS and CDR2 is SASEGT. The CDR3 extends over 15 amino acids. Deletions cut 3 bases from V and 2 bases from J, with 13 bases between. CDR3 coding DNA: TGTGCCAGCAGTGAGGGTATATGGGGAAACTATGGCTACACCTTC. Protein sequence: CASSEGIWGNYGYTF.

This clone came up once. The V gene is TRBV19, the J gene TRBJ2-2; D gene unclear. CDR3 size: 12 residues. Germline lookup yields CDR1 LNHDA and CDR2 SQIVND (reference sequence). V was shortened by 3 bases and J by 3 bases, with 2 bases between the two germline ends. CDR3 sequence: CASSIYTGELFF. The CDR3 coding sequence is TGTGCCAGTAGTATTTACACCGGGGAGCTGTTTTTT.

The gene calls are TRBV4-2 and TRBJ2-7, with 15 bases aligning to TRBD2. The CDR3 runs 16 residues. In germline, CDR1 is LGHNA, CDR2 YNFKEQ. V was pared by 3 bases and J by 2 bases, with 2 bases of the junction left unmatched. The CDR3 region is CASSQGLAGGTYEQYF. In DNA form, the CDR3 reads TGTGCCAGCAGCCAGGGACTAGCGGGGGGAACCTACGAGCAGTACTTC.

The chain has TRBV6-6 and TRBJ1-1; no firm D call. Looked up from germline, CDR1 is MNHNY and CDR2 is SVGAGI (reference sequence). The CDR3 has 12 residues. V dropped 6 bases and J dropped 6 bases, with 11 bases sitting between them. The CDR3 region has the DNA TGTGCCAGCAGGAGACCTAACGCTGAAGCTTTCTTT. Its translation: CASRRPNAEAFF.

The chain combines TRBV6-1 with TRBJ1-2, with 9 bases aligning to TRBD1. CDR1 MNHNS and CDR2 SASEGT come from the germline V gene. The CDR3 covers 13 residues. Trimming took 6 bases from V and 5 from J; bases not matched to a gene: 4. CDR3 sequence (DNA): TGTGCCAGCAGCAGGGACAGGGCATATGGCTACACCTTC. This sequence encodes CASSRDRAYGYTF.

This clone was counted once. The chain has TRBV11-2 and TRBJ2-1; no clear D gene. Germline-derived CDR1 and CDR2 are SGHAT and FQNNGV. V dropped 1 base and J dropped 7 bases, with 11 bases sitting between them. The length of the CDR3 is 14 residues. For the CDR3, the DNA is TGTGCCAGCAGCTTAGCTCCCGCGAAGAATGAGCAGTTCTTC. Amino acids: CASSLAPAKNEQFF.

This clone was seen just once. The CDR3 is CASSLDPKGTEAFF. CDR3 nucleotides: TGTGCCAGCTCATTGGACCCAAAGGGGACTGAAGCTTTCTTT. The chain couples TRBV18 to TRBJ1-1; a possible D gene is TRBD1 (5 bases). V lost 5 bases to trimming and J lost 5 bases, with 15 bases between them. Germline lookup yields CDR1 KGHSH and CDR2 LQKENI. The CDR3 has 14 residues.

The gene calls are TRBV4-2 and TRBJ2-7; D may match TRBD1 or TRBD2 (6 bases each). The germline CDR1 and CDR2 sequences are LGHNA and YNFKEQ. The CDR3 has 15 residues. Trimming took off 1 base at V and 2 bases at J, with 12 bases between the two ends. CDR3 protein: CASSQVFGGPYEQYF. CDR3 coding DNA: TGTGCCAGCAGCCAAGTCTTTGGGGGGCCCTACGAGCAGTACTTC.

The chain employs TRBV14 and TRBJ2-5, with no clear D. The CDR3 consists of 15 residues. Trimming took 1 base from V and 5 from J, leaving 14 bases between them. Germline V gives CDR1 SGHDN, CDR2 FVKESK. CDR3 nucleotide sequence: TGTGCCAGCAGCCAAGTTGGTGTGGGTTCGGAGACCCAGTACTTC. This gives the protein CASSQVGVGSETQYF.

The rearrangement joins TRBV6-1 to TRBJ2-2; D call uncertain. In germline, CDR1 is MNHNS, CDR2 SASEGT. CDR3 length: 14 residues. V was shortened by 2 bases and J by 4 bases, with 8 bases between the two germline ends. The CDR3 spells CASSESSSTGELFF. DNA for the CDR3: TGTGCCAGCAGTGAAAGCTCCTCCACCGGGGAGCTGTTTTTT.

The chain recombines TRBV4-2 with TRBJ2-2; D is undetermined. The V end lost 0 bases, the J end lost 1 base, and 12 bases lay between the germline ends. CDR3 length: 17 residues. Germline-derived CDR1 and CDR2 are LGHNA and YNFKEQ. CDR3 sequence (DNA): TGTGCCAGCAGCCAAGATGAGCTCGTATTGAACACCGGGGAGCTGTTTTTT. Amino acid sequence: CASSQDELVLNTGELFF.

The V gene is TRBV15, the J gene TRBJ1-6; D is unclear. Per germline, CDR1 LNHNV and CDR2 YYDKDF (reference sequence). V gave up 0 bases and J gave up 7 bases, with 7 bases separating them. The CDR3 consists of 14 residues. The DNA of the CDR3 is TGTGCCACCAGCAGAGATGCGGGGAATTCACCCCTCCACTTT. It translates to CATSRDAGNSPLHF.

The J gene is TRBJ2-7, the V gene TRBV29-1, with unresolved D. This CDR3 comprises 12 residues. V lost 0 bases and J 0 bases, leaving 3 bases between the germline ends. CDR1 and CDR2 from the germline V gene are SQVTM and ANQGSEA. In nucleotides, the CDR3 is TGCAGCGTTGAAGACGCCTCCTACGAGCAGTACTTC. This translates into CSVEDASYEQYF.